The rows below give T cell receptor beta chains drawn from one sample of a study of CD8 T cells in Susac syndrome. One entry per CDR3 protein results from TCRdb running MiXCR on the immunoSEQ multiplex PCR reads. The data contain tens of thousands of distinct CDR3 sequences, about 93% of them singletons. Material for sequencing was CD8+ T cells from PBMCs. All receptors derive from a human donor in good health. CDR3s include the opening cysteine and the closing phenylalanine or tryptophan. Each record gives: clone size, J gene, V gene, D gene, CDR3 DNA, CDR3 protein. The D gene is left open where the match is weak. A row's size may be missing; if present it is once, few, many or a size class.

size: -; J: TRBJ2-7; V: TRBV5-4; D: -; DNA: TGTGCCAGCAGCTTGACGGAGTACGAGCAGTACTTC; CDR3: CASSLTEYEQYF
size: -; J: TRBJ2-1; V: TRBV12-3/TRBV12-4; D: -; DNA: TGTGCCAGCACCCCTGGGAGCCCAAATTACAATGAGCAGTTCTTC; CDR3: CASTPGSPNYNEQFF
size: -; J: TRBJ1-2; V: TRBV12-3/TRBV12-4; D: -; DNA: TGTGCCAGCACGCAGACAGTTAACTATGGCTACACCTTC; CDR3: CASTQTVNYGYTF
size: -; J: TRBJ2-1; V: TRBV5-1; D: -; DNA: TGCGCCAGCAGCTTGGGGCCCTTGGATGAGCAGTTCTTC; CDR3: CASSLGPLDEQFF
size: -; J: TRBJ2-5; V: TRBV9; D: -; DNA: TGTGCCAGCAGCGACCCCAGGGGGGCCTCAGAGACCCAGTACTTC; CDR3: CASSDPRGASETQYF
size: once; J: TRBJ1-2; V: TRBV4-1; D: -; DNA: TGCGCCAGCAGCCAAGATTCCCAGGGAGCCAATTATGGCTACACCTTC; CDR3: CASSQDSQGANYGYTF
size: -; J: TRBJ2-7; V: TRBV9; D: -; DNA: TGTGCCAGCAGCGTAGATGGGGCCTCCTACGAGCAGTACTTC; CDR3: CASSVDGASYEQYF
size: -; J: TRBJ1-1; V: TRBV7-2; D: -; DNA: TGTGCCAGCAGCCCATACATCCCGGCTGGGACTGAAGCTTTCTTT; CDR3: CASSPYIPAGTEAFF
size: -; J: TRBJ1-1; V: TRBV7-8; D: -; DNA: TGTGCCAGCAGCTTAGTAGCAATGGGAGGGACTGAAGCTTTCTTT; CDR3: CASSLVAMGGTEAFF
size: once; J: TRBJ1-1; V: TRBV9; D: -; DNA: TGTGCCAGCAGCGAGAGGACAGAAAGTTTTACTTTCTTT; CDR3: CASSERTESFTFF
size: -; J: TRBJ2-1; V: TRBV5-4; D: -; DNA: TGTGCCAGCGCGGCGATTCCCTCTGCCAATGAGCAGTTCTTC; CDR3: CASAAIPSANEQFF
size: -; J: TRBJ1-1; V: TRBV15; D: -; DNA: TGTGCCACCAGCAGTCGCGACGGCTTGAACACTGAAGCTTTCTTT; CDR3: CATSSRDGLNTEAFF
size: few; J: TRBJ2-3; V: TRBV27; D: -; DNA: TGTGCCAGCAGTTTCGGGGGCACAGATACGCAGTATTTT; CDR3: CASSFGGTDTQYF
size: -; J: TRBJ1-1; V: TRBV9; D: -; DNA: TGTGCCAGCAGCCCCCGGAGCGGAACTGAAGCTTTCTTT; CDR3: CASSPRSGTEAFF
size: -; J: TRBJ2-3; V: TRBV7-9; D: -; DNA: TGTGCCAGCAGCTTAGTCGGGAGCACAGATACGCAGTATTTT; CDR3: CASSLVGSTDTQYF
size: -; J: TRBJ2-7; V: TRBV11-2; D: -; DNA: TGTGCCAGCAGCTTTTCGGAGGGGTCGGGCGAGCAGTACTTC; CDR3: CASSFSEGSGEQYF
size: -; J: TRBJ2-3; V: TRBV7-9; D: TRBD2; DNA: TGTGCCAGCAGCCCGCCATTTGGGGGACCCAGCGGGGGAACAGATACGCAGTATTTT; CDR3: CASSPPFGGPSGGTDTQYF
size: -; J: TRBJ2-1; V: TRBV6-2/TRBV6-3; D: -; DNA: TGTGCCAGCAGTTACACTCCTGATCCGTACAATGAGCAGTTCTTC; CDR3: CASSYTPDPYNEQFF
size: -; J: TRBJ1-2; V: TRBV9; D: -; DNA: TGTGCCAGCAGCGTAGTTGACTACCCTAACTATGGCTACACCTTC; CDR3: CASSVVDYPNYGYTF
size: -; J: TRBJ1-1; V: TRBV3-1; D: -; DNA: TGTGCCAGCAGCCAAGAGACGGACAACACTGAAGCTTTCTTT; CDR3: CASSQETDNTEAFF
size: once; J: TRBJ2-2; V: TRBV2; D: -; DNA: TGTGCCAGCAGGGCTTCCGGGGAGCTGTTTTTT; CDR3: CASRASGELFF
size: -; J: TRBJ2-3; V: TRBV29-1; D: -; DNA: TGCAGCGTTGATTTGGGGCCCCCAGATACGCAGTATTTT; CDR3: CSVDLGPPDTQYF
size: -; J: TRBJ1-5; V: TRBV28; D: -; DNA: TGTGCCAGCAGTGAAGGATCGAGTAGCAATCAGCCCCAGCATTTT; CDR3: CASSEGSSSNQPQHF
size: -; J: TRBJ2-3; V: TRBV20-1; D: -; DNA: TGCAGTGCTCCAAGGGGTCGCACAGATACGCAGTATTTT; CDR3: CSAPRGRTDTQYF
size: -; J: TRBJ2-2; V: TRBV5-4; D: -; DNA: TGTGCCAGCAGCTTGGCCGTCGCCGGGGAGCTGTTTTTT; CDR3: CASSLAVAGELFF
size: -; J: TRBJ2-1; V: TRBV4-3; D: -; DNA: TGCGCCAGCAGCCAGGAGGGGGCCGGCAATGAGCAGTTCTTC; CDR3: CASSQEGAGNEQFF
size: -; J: TRBJ1-1; V: TRBV27; D: TRBD1; DNA: TGTGCCAGCAGTTTAAAGGTGACAGGGACTTTGGAAGCTTTCTTT; CDR3: CASSLKVTGTLEAFF
size: -; J: TRBJ1-1; V: TRBV30; D: -; DNA: TGTGCCTGGAGTGTACGGCCTGAAGCTTTCTTT; CDR3: CAWSVRPEAFF
size: -; J: TRBJ2-3; V: TRBV12-3/TRBV12-4; D: -; DNA: TGTGCCAGCAGACACCGGGACTCCATCACAGATACGCAGTATTTT; CDR3: CASRHRDSITDTQYF